The sequence of this T cell receptor beta chain was determined in a study of beta chain features in type 1 diabetes. Notes on the study in general: Patients showed naive, central memory and Treg TCRB repertoires that appeared more similar than those of healthy donors. Any PCR bias toward short templates would affect both groups alike.

cDNA synthesis used the whole RNA isolate, giving expressed TCRB sequences. Clones were read by immunoSEQ multiplex PCR, and TCRdb kept only the in-frame ones, dropping some. The data contain about 410,000 clones, roughly 13% of them singletons. A few counts support this clone. The antigen remains undetermined. This CDR3 is built from 15 residues. V was pared by 2 bases and J by 6 bases, with 14 bases between. A sort by CD45RO/CCR7/CD25/CD127/CD95/CD27 yielded CD4+ naive, central memory, regulatory and stem cell-like memory cells. The sample comprised naive CD4+ T cells from blood. This receptor was obtained from a man aged 25-45 years in good health. The V gene is TRBV23-1, the J gene TRBJ2-1; D possibly corresponds to TRBD1 (6 bases). TRBV23-1 is treated as an ORF (open reading frame) with a function not yet certain. The CDR3 region has the DNA TGCGCCAGCAGTCAAATCGAAGACAGGTCCAATGAGCAGTTCTTC. It translates to CASSQIEDRSNEQFF.